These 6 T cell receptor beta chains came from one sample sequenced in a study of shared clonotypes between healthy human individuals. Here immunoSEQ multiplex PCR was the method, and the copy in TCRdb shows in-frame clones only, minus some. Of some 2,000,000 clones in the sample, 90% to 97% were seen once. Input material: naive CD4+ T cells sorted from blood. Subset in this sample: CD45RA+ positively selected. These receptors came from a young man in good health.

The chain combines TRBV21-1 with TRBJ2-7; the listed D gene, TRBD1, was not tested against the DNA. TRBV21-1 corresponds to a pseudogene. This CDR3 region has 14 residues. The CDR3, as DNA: TGTGCCAGCAGCACACGGACAGGGGGAGGGGAGCAGTACTTC. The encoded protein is CASSTRTGGGEQYF.

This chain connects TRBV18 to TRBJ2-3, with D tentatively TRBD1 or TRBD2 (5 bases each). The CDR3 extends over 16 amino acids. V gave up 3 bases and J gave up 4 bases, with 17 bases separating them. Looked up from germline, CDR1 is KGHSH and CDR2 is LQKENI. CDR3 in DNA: TGTGCCAGCTCACCTGATACGGGGTCCAGGGCAGATACGCAGTATTTT. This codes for CASSPDTGSRADTQYF. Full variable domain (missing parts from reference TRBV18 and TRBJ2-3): NAGVMQNPRHLVRRRGQEARLRCSPMKGHSHVYWYRQLPEEGLKFMVYLQKENIIDESGMPKERFSAEFPKEGPSILRIQQVVRGDSAAYFCASSPDTGSRADTQYFGPGTRLTVL.

Here the CDR3 DNA reads TGCGCCAGCAGCATAGCTGCCGCGAACACTGAAGCTTTCTTT. This gives the protein CASSIAAANTEAFF. The chain combines TRBV5-1 with TRBJ1-1; D is undetermined. The CDR3 covers 14 residues. Trimming cost V 4 bases and J 1 base, with 11 bases left between them. The germline gives CDR1 SGHRS, CDR2 YFSETQ.

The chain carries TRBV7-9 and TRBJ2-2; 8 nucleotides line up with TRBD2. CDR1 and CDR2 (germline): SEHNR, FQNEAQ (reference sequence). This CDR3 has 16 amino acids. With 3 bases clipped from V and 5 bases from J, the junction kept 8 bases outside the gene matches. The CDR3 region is CASSLILAGGTGELFF. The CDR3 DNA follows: TGTGCCAGCAGCTTGATCCTAGCGGGTGGTACCGGGGAGCTGTTTTTT.

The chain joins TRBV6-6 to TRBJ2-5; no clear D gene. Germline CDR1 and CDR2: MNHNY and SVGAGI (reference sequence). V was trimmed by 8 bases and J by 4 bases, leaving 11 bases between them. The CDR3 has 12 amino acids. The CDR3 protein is CASQVGGETQYF. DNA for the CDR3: TGTGCCAGCCAAGTCGGTGGAGAGACCCAGTACTTC.

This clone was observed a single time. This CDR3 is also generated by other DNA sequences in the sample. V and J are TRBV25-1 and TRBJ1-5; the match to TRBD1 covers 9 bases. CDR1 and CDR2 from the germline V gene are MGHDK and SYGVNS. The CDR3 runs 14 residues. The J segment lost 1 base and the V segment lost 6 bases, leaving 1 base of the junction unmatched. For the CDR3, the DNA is TGTGCCAGCAGGGGACAGGGAAGCAATCAGCCCCAGCATTTT. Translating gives CASRGQGSNQPQHF.